The rows below give T cell receptor beta chains drawn from one sample of a study of T-cell reconstitution after alpha-beta-depleted transplantation in children. One entry per CDR3 protein results from TCRdb running MiXCR on the PCR reads. The sample gives 500,000 to 600,000 distinct CDR3 sequences, about a sixth of which show up once; more than 2.5% is in the top ten. The sequences come from PBMCs from the stem cell graft donor, collected from the stem cell graft. The receptor set was obtained from a human donor who donated a stem cell graft to a child with acute lymphoblastic leukemia. CDR3s include the opening cysteine and the closing phenylalanine or tryptophan.

CDR3 length: 11
J gene: TRBJ1-2
V gene: TRBV29-1
CDR3 protein: CSVAGVGGYTF

CDR3 length: 15
J gene: TRBJ1-2
V gene: TRBV27
CDR3 protein: CASSSLRAGDYGYTF

CDR3 length: 17
J gene: TRBJ2-7
V gene: TRBV5-1
CDR3 protein: CASSSPRDRFGSYEQYF

CDR3 length: 13
J gene: TRBJ1-4
V gene: TRBV13
CDR3 protein: CASSYRGGEKLFF

CDR3 length: 14
J gene: TRBJ2-5
V gene: TRBV3-1
CDR3 protein: CASSHVREYETQYF

CDR3 length: 15
J gene: TRBJ1-5
V gene: TRBV20-1
CDR3 protein: CSASHRAPSNQPQHF

CDR3 length: 17
J gene: TRBJ1-2
V gene: TRBV5-1
CDR3 protein: CASSPGLGTAGNYGYTF

CDR3 length: 16
J gene: TRBJ1-2
V gene: TRBV5-1
CDR3 protein: CASSPKGGAPIHGYTF

CDR3 length: 16
J gene: TRBJ2-7
V gene: TRBV5-1
CDR3 protein: CASSLGLGTGTYEQYF

CDR3 length: 14
J gene: TRBJ2-7
V gene: TRBV2
CDR3 protein: CASNQRPPAYEQYF

CDR3 length: 14
J gene: TRBJ2-1
V gene: TRBV5-5
CDR3 protein: CASAGTRLGNEQFF

CDR3 length: 15
J gene: TRBJ2-5
V gene: TRBV12-3/TRBV12-4
CDR3 protein: CASGGQGLATETQYF

CDR3 length: 14
J gene: TRBJ2-2
V gene: TRBV27
CDR3 protein: CASCWTVGTGELFF

CDR3 length: 13
J gene: TRBJ2-1
V gene: TRBV4-2
CDR3 protein: CASSQDRVREQFF

CDR3 length: 14
J gene: TRBJ1-6
V gene: TRBV9
CDR3 protein: CASSPGPGNSPLHF

CDR3 length: 16
J gene: TRBJ2-1
V gene: TRBV19
CDR3 protein: CASSHRRRRLHNEQFF

CDR3 length: 16
J gene: TRBJ2-1
V gene: TRBV5-1
CDR3 protein: CASSLEGAGGYNEQFF

CDR3 length: 15
J gene: TRBJ2-5
V gene: TRBV5-1
CDR3 protein: CASSLEGVKQETQYF

CDR3 length: 11
J gene: TRBJ1-1
V gene: TRBV29-1
CDR3 protein: CSIGQGAEAFF

CDR3 length: 14
J gene: TRBJ1-1
V gene: TRBV11-3
CDR3 protein: CASSFPRGGTEAFF

CDR3 length: 15
J gene: TRBJ2-5
V gene: TRBV11-2
CDR3 protein: CASSLDLLQQETQYF

CDR3 length: 15
J gene: TRBJ2-1
V gene: TRBV20-1
CDR3 protein: CSARVFKGNSDEQFF

CDR3 length: 15
J gene: TRBJ2-3
V gene: TRBV12-3/TRBV12-4
CDR3 protein: CASSFTTGGTDTQYF

CDR3 length: 12
J gene: TRBJ2-7
V gene: TRBV29-1
CDR3 protein: CSAGGQGFEQYF

CDR3 length: 19
J gene: TRBJ2-1
V gene: TRBV5-1
CDR3 protein: CASSHGTSGTPRVNNEQFF

CDR3 length: 15
J gene: TRBJ2-1
V gene: TRBV3-1
CDR3 protein: CASSQVWPQNNEQFF

CDR3 length: 13
J gene: TRBJ2-1
V gene: TRBV12-3/TRBV12-4
CDR3 protein: CASSLAPGTSQFF

CDR3 length: 15
J gene: TRBJ2-3
V gene: TRBV24-1
CDR3 protein: CATSDAARITDTQYF

CDR3 length: 18
J gene: TRBJ2-2
V gene: TRBV12-3/TRBV12-4
CDR3 protein: CASSLVGLAPTNTGELFF

CDR3 length: 14
J gene: TRBJ2-4
V gene: TRBV5-1
CDR3 protein: CASSLPGPSNIQYF

CDR3 length: 12
J gene: TRBJ2-7
V gene: TRBV29-1
CDR3 protein: CSVEDRVDEQYF

CDR3 length: 15
J gene: TRBJ2-1
V gene: TRBV5-1
CDR3 protein: CASSLVASGRAEQFF

CDR3 length: 13
J gene: TRBJ2-3
V gene: TRBV29-1
CDR3 protein: CSVDLGATDTQYF

CDR3 length: 13
J gene: TRBJ2-7
V gene: TRBV29-1
CDR3 protein: CSVGGQGSGEQYF

CDR3 length: 16
J gene: TRBJ2-1
V gene: TRBV14
CDR3 protein: CASSQSGDSSYNEQFF

CDR3 length: 14
J gene: TRBJ1-5
V gene: TRBV4-1
CDR3 protein: CASSHLGAQQPQHF

CDR3 length: 16
J gene: TRBJ2-3
V gene: TRBV10-2
CDR3 protein: CASSDVRLWVTDTQYF

CDR3 length: 18
J gene: TRBJ2-1
V gene: TRBV4-1
CDR3 protein: CASSQTQTSAGLGNEQFF

CDR3 length: 15
J gene: TRBJ2-2
V gene: TRBV12-3/TRBV12-4
CDR3 protein: CASSPRYANTGELFF

CDR3 length: 13
J gene: TRBJ1-4
V gene: TRBV27
CDR3 protein: CASGGTVGEKLFF

CDR3 length: 16
J gene: TRBJ2-3
V gene: TRBV7-9
CDR3 protein: CASSLAAREVADTQYF

CDR3 length: 15
J gene: TRBJ1-1
V gene: TRBV29-1
CDR3 protein: CSVEVNLAANTEAFF

CDR3 length: 15
J gene: TRBJ2-1
V gene: TRBV14
CDR3 protein: CASRAGTEWYNEQFF